This is a list of T cell receptor beta chains from one sample in a study of chemoradiotherapy in HPV16-positive cancers. Libraries were prepared by immunoSEQ multiplex PCR; TCRdb keeps only in-frame clonotypes and omits some of them. The data contain more than 20,000 clones, around 90% of them singletons. The sequences come from blood, collected from a patient who underwent chemoradiotherapy. These receptors all come from a human donor with HPV-associated anogenital cancer. CDR3s include the opening cysteine and the closing phenylalanine or tryptophan. D genes are given only for firm matches. Expanded clones are given a class, and other clones once, few, many or no size at all.

d_call: -; clone_size: -; v_call: TRBV7-9; j_call: TRBJ1-2; cdr3_aa: CASSLVQYYGYTF; cdr3_nt: TGTGCCAGCAGCTTGGTCCAGTACTATGGCTACACCTTC
d_call: -; clone_size: -; v_call: TRBV7-8; j_call: TRBJ2-7; cdr3_aa: CASSLRTLSSYEQYF; cdr3_nt: TGTGCCAGCAGCCTCAGGACCCTGAGCTCCTACGAGCAGTACTTC
d_call: TRBD1; clone_size: -; v_call: TRBV5-1; j_call: TRBJ2-1; cdr3_aa: CASSSFTGQGYNEQFF; cdr3_nt: TGCGCCAGCAGCTCGTTCACGGGACAGGGCTACAATGAGCAGTTCTTC
d_call: TRBD1; clone_size: -; v_call: TRBV4-1; j_call: TRBJ1-2; cdr3_aa: CASGETGGNYGYTF; cdr3_nt: TGCGCCAGTGGGGAGACAGGGGGCAACTATGGCTACACCTTC
d_call: TRBD2; clone_size: -; v_call: TRBV4-2; j_call: TRBJ2-3; cdr3_aa: CASSQENSGVDTQYF; cdr3_nt: TGTGCCAGCAGCCAAGAGAATAGCGGGGTGGATACGCAGTATTTT
d_call: -; clone_size: once; v_call: TRBV5-4; j_call: TRBJ2-7; cdr3_aa: CASSLGPNEQYF; cdr3_nt: TGTGCCAGCAGCTTGGGACCGAACGAGCAGTACTTC
d_call: -; clone_size: once; v_call: TRBV10-3; j_call: TRBJ2-5; cdr3_aa: CATSGLGTQYF; cdr3_nt: TGTGCCACATCAGGGTTAGGGACCCAGTACTTC
d_call: -; clone_size: -; v_call: TRBV6-5; j_call: TRBJ2-7; cdr3_aa: CASSYNDAAGEQYF; cdr3_nt: TGTGCCAGCAGTTACAATGATGCGGCGGGCGAGCAGTACTTC
d_call: TRBD1; clone_size: -; v_call: TRBV4-2; j_call: TRBJ2-1; cdr3_aa: CASSHSGQGLNNEQFF; cdr3_nt: TGTGCCAGCAGCCATTCCGGACAGGGCCTGAACAATGAGCAGTTCTTC
d_call: TRBD2; clone_size: -; v_call: TRBV19; j_call: TRBJ2-2; cdr3_aa: CASSILAGLNTGELFF; cdr3_nt: TGTGCCAGTAGTATCTTAGCGGGGCTGAACACCGGGGAGCTGTTTTTT
d_call: -; clone_size: once; v_call: TRBV7-2; j_call: TRBJ2-5; cdr3_aa: CASSLERGWETQYF; cdr3_nt: TGTGCCAGCAGCTTAGAACGGGGGTGGGAGACCCAGTACTTC
d_call: -; clone_size: few; v_call: TRBV28; j_call: TRBJ2-3; cdr3_aa: CASSPPGGTYTDTQYF; cdr3_nt: TGTGCCAGCAGCCCCCCAGGCGGGACCTACACAGATACGCAGTATTTT
d_call: -; clone_size: -; v_call: TRBV7-2; j_call: TRBJ1-2; cdr3_aa: CASSTGIIGYTF; cdr3_nt: TGTGCCAGCAGTACGGGGATAATTGGCTACACCTTC
d_call: TRBD1; clone_size: -; v_call: TRBV9; j_call: TRBJ2-1; cdr3_aa: CASSPRTGLGDEQFF; cdr3_nt: TGTGCCAGCAGCCCCCGGACAGGGCTCGGGGATGAGCAGTTCTTC
d_call: -; clone_size: -; v_call: TRBV19; j_call: TRBJ1-2; cdr3_aa: CASRWVDGYGYTF; cdr3_nt: TGTGCCAGTAGGTGGGTAGACGGCTATGGCTACACCTTC
d_call: -; clone_size: -; v_call: TRBV29-1; j_call: TRBJ1-1; cdr3_aa: CSVEGRQGNTEAFF; cdr3_nt: TGCAGCGTTGAAGGCAGGCAGGGTAACACTGAAGCTTTCTTT
d_call: TRBD2; clone_size: -; v_call: TRBV7-3; j_call: TRBJ2-3; cdr3_aa: CASSLTQASGGDTQYF; cdr3_nt: TGTGCCAGCAGCTTGACTCAGGCTAGCGGGGGAGATACGCAGTATTTT
d_call: -; clone_size: -; v_call: TRBV6-1; j_call: TRBJ1-6; cdr3_aa: CASSGSHENSPLHF; cdr3_nt: TGTGCCAGCAGTGGGTCACACGAAAATTCACCCCTCCACTTT
d_call: TRBD1; clone_size: -; v_call: TRBV5-1; j_call: TRBJ1-4; cdr3_aa: CASSPGRTGDNEKLFF; cdr3_nt: TGCGCCAGCAGCCCGGGGCGGACAGGGGACAATGAAAAACTGTTTTTT
d_call: -; clone_size: -; v_call: TRBV6-7; j_call: TRBJ2-7; cdr3_aa: CASSCSVASYEQYF; cdr3_nt: TGTGCCAGCAGTTGTAGCGTCGCCTCCTACGAGCAGTACTTC
d_call: -; clone_size: -; v_call: TRBV14; j_call: TRBJ1-1; cdr3_aa: CASSPRIGNTEAFF; cdr3_nt: TGTGCCAGCAGCCCGCGAATTGGGAACACTGAAGCTTTCTTT
d_call: -; clone_size: -; v_call: TRBV7-6; j_call: TRBJ1-3; cdr3_aa: CASSLEGLFGTIYF; cdr3_nt: TGTGCCAGCAGCTTAGAAGGACTTTTCGGCACCATATATTTT
d_call: TRBD1; clone_size: -; v_call: TRBV4-1; j_call: TRBJ2-2; cdr3_aa: CASSQTGGRAGELFF; cdr3_nt: TGCGCCAGCAGCCAAACAGGGGGACGAGCCGGGGAGCTGTTTTTT
d_call: TRBD1; clone_size: -; v_call: TRBV7-2; j_call: TRBJ2-3; cdr3_aa: CASSPRDSPDTQYF; cdr3_nt: TGTGCCAGCAGCCCCCGGGACAGTCCAGATACGCAGTATTTT
d_call: -; clone_size: -; v_call: TRBV7-2; j_call: TRBJ2-7; cdr3_aa: CASSLVRGVRDEQYF; cdr3_nt: TGTGCCAGCAGCTTAGTGAGGGGGGTCAGGGACGAGCAGTACTTC
d_call: TRBD1; clone_size: -; v_call: TRBV5-1; j_call: TRBJ2-3; cdr3_aa: CASSLAAGGGSDTQYF; cdr3_nt: TGCGCCAGCAGCTTGGCGGCAGGGGGCGGCTCAGATACGCAGTATTTT
d_call: TRBD2; clone_size: once; v_call: TRBV7-3; j_call: TRBJ2-1; cdr3_aa: CASSLTRLAGDEQFF; cdr3_nt: TGTGCCAGCAGCTTAACCCGACTAGCGGGAGATGAGCAGTTCTTC
d_call: TRBD1; clone_size: -; v_call: TRBV14; j_call: TRBJ2-5; cdr3_aa: CASSQGLTGASRKTQYF; cdr3_nt: TGTGCCAGCAGCCAAGGATTGACAGGGGCCTCTCGGAAGACCCAGTACTTC
d_call: -; clone_size: -; v_call: TRBV6-6; j_call: TRBJ2-7; cdr3_aa: CASSYGGAGYEQYF; cdr3_nt: TGTGCCAGCAGTTACGGGGGGGCCGGGTACGAGCAGTACTTC
d_call: -; clone_size: once; v_call: TRBV28; j_call: TRBJ2-5; cdr3_aa: CASSLKGGETQYF; cdr3_nt: TGTGCCAGCAGTTTGAAGGGGGGAGAGACCCAGTACTTC
d_call: TRBD1; clone_size: -; v_call: TRBV4-1; j_call: TRBJ2-2; cdr3_aa: CASSQEGQAFGELFF; cdr3_nt: TGCGCCAGCAGCCAAGAGGGACAGGCCTTCGGGGAGCTGTTTTTT
d_call: -; clone_size: -; v_call: TRBV19; j_call: TRBJ1-6; cdr3_aa: CASKGLNSPLHF; cdr3_nt: TGTGCCAGTAAAGGGTTAAATTCACCCCTCCACTTT
d_call: TRBD2; clone_size: once; v_call: TRBV5-6; j_call: TRBJ2-7; cdr3_aa: CASSLWSSGNEQYF; cdr3_nt: TGTGCCAGCAGCTTGTGGAGTAGCGGGAACGAGCAGTACTTC
d_call: -; clone_size: -; v_call: TRBV5-1; j_call: TRBJ2-7; cdr3_aa: CASSFGGEQYF; cdr3_nt: TGCGCCAGCAGCTTCGGAGGCGAGCAGTACTTC
d_call: TRBD2; clone_size: -; v_call: TRBV7-3; j_call: TRBJ2-7; cdr3_aa: CASSLLGLVARYEQYF; cdr3_nt: TGTGCCAGCAGCCTTCTCGGACTAGTGGCGAGATACGAGCAGTACTTC
d_call: -; clone_size: -; v_call: TRBV11-1; j_call: TRBJ2-7; cdr3_aa: CASSLVPGLSYEQYF; cdr3_nt: TGTGCCAGCAGCTTAGTCCCAGGGCTTTCCTACGAGCAGTACTTC
d_call: -; clone_size: once; v_call: TRBV5-4; j_call: TRBJ1-1; cdr3_aa: CASSLLTIRGNTEAFF; cdr3_nt: TGTGCCAGCAGCTTGTTGACTATTCGGGGAAACACTGAAGCTTTCTTT
d_call: -; clone_size: -; v_call: TRBV11-1; j_call: TRBJ2-2; cdr3_aa: CASSLEVATTGELFF; cdr3_nt: TGTGCCAGCAGCTTAGAGGTCGCTACCACCGGGGAGCTGTTTTTT
d_call: -; clone_size: -; v_call: TRBV10-2; j_call: TRBJ2-5; cdr3_aa: CASSEWDRWETQYF; cdr3_nt: TGCGCCAGCAGTGAGTGGGACCGCTGGGAGACCCAGTACTTC
d_call: -; clone_size: -; v_call: TRBV11-1; j_call: TRBJ1-2; cdr3_aa: CASSLGGGLANYGYTF; cdr3_nt: TGTGCCAGCAGCTTAGGAGGCGGACTAGCTAACTATGGCTACACCTTC
d_call: TRBD1; clone_size: -; v_call: TRBV2; j_call: TRBJ2-5; cdr3_aa: CASSVTGGALYETQYF; cdr3_nt: TGTGCCAGCAGTGTGACAGGGGGCGCCCTGTACGAGACCCAGTACTTC
d_call: TRBD1; clone_size: few; v_call: TRBV4-3; j_call: TRBJ2-7; cdr3_aa: CASSHRTGNYEQYF; cdr3_nt: TGCGCCAGCAGCCACCGGACAGGGAACTACGAGCAGTACTTC
d_call: -; clone_size: -; v_call: TRBV5-3; j_call: TRBJ1-5; cdr3_aa: CARSLKTNQPQHF; cdr3_nt: TGTGCCAGAAGCTTAAAGACTAATCAGCCCCAGCATTTT
d_call: -; clone_size: -; v_call: TRBV7-9; j_call: TRBJ1-2; cdr3_aa: CASFNQGADYGYTF; cdr3_nt: TGTGCCAGCTTCAATCAGGGAGCAGACTATGGCTACACCTTC
d_call: -; clone_size: -; v_call: TRBV4-2; j_call: TRBJ1-1; cdr3_aa: CASSQGWGGRVTEAFF; cdr3_nt: TGTGCCAGCAGCCAGGGGTGGGGGGGGCGGGTCACTGAAGCTTTCTTT
d_call: TRBD1; clone_size: -; v_call: TRBV19; j_call: TRBJ1-1; cdr3_aa: CASRIQGGTEAFF; cdr3_nt: TGTGCCAGTAGAATACAGGGGGGCACTGAAGCTTTCTTT
d_call: -; clone_size: -; v_call: TRBV6-6; j_call: TRBJ2-3; cdr3_aa: CASSYSVGGLRDTQYF; cdr3_nt: TGTGCCAGCAGTTACTCTGTTGGGGGGTTACGGGATACGCAGTATTTT
d_call: -; clone_size: -; v_call: TRBV21-1; j_call: TRBJ2-7; cdr3_aa: CASSKGEWGTYEQYF; cdr3_nt: TGTGCCAGCAGCAAAGGGGAGTGGGGTACCTACGAGCAGTACTTC
d_call: TRBD2; clone_size: -; v_call: TRBV7-9; j_call: TRBJ2-5; cdr3_aa: CASSLGLAGTQETQYF; cdr3_nt: TGTGCCAGCAGCTTAGGACTAGCGGGAACCCAAGAGACCCAGTACTTC
d_call: -; clone_size: -; v_call: TRBV6-8; j_call: TRBJ2-1; cdr3_aa: CASSRLVIEQFF; cdr3_nt: TGTGCCAGCAGTCGACTAGTTATTGAGCAGTTCTTC
d_call: TRBD2; clone_size: -; v_call: TRBV28; j_call: TRBJ2-5; cdr3_aa: CASRDGGGRETQYF; cdr3_nt: TGTGCCAGCAGGGATGGGGGAGGGAGAGAGACCCAGTACTTC
d_call: TRBD2; clone_size: -; v_call: TRBV2; j_call: TRBJ2-7; cdr3_aa: CASTWTDTGTSGKFEQYF; cdr3_nt: TGTGCCAGCACTTGGACAGACACCGGGACTAGCGGGAAGTTCGAGCAGTACTTC
d_call: -; clone_size: -; v_call: TRBV5-1; j_call: TRBJ1-2; cdr3_aa: CASSLAAGYGYTF; cdr3_nt: TGCGCCAGCAGCTTGGCGGCAGGCTATGGCTACACCTTC
d_call: -; clone_size: -; v_call: TRBV6-5; j_call: TRBJ1-2; cdr3_aa: CASSRRDLYGYTF; cdr3_nt: TGTGCCAGCAGTCGCCGGGACCTGTATGGCTACACCTTC
d_call: TRBD2; clone_size: -; v_call: TRBV11-2; j_call: TRBJ2-7; cdr3_aa: CASSRRTSGSMAYEQYF; cdr3_nt: TGTGCCAGCAGCCGAAGGACTAGCGGGAGTATGGCCTACGAGCAGTACTTC
d_call: -; clone_size: -; v_call: TRBV19; j_call: TRBJ1-4; cdr3_aa: CASSKGGRREKLFF; cdr3_nt: TGTGCCAGTAGTAAGGGGGGCCGGCGAGAAAAACTGTTTTTT
d_call: -; clone_size: -; v_call: TRBV7-9; j_call: TRBJ1-6; cdr3_aa: CASSLGGRDSPLHF; cdr3_nt: TGTGCCAGCAGCTTAGGGGGTCGCGATTCACCCCTCCACTTT
d_call: TRBD1; clone_size: -; v_call: TRBV9; j_call: TRBJ1-4; cdr3_aa: CASSAGTGSNEKLFF; cdr3_nt: TGTGCCAGCAGCGCCGGGACAGGTTCTAATGAAAAACTGTTTTTT
d_call: TRBD1; clone_size: -; v_call: TRBV9; j_call: TRBJ2-2; cdr3_aa: CASSVPPGGGELFF; cdr3_nt: TGTGCCAGCAGCGTACCCCCAGGGGGCGGGGAGCTGTTTTTT
d_call: TRBD2; clone_size: once; v_call: TRBV18; j_call: TRBJ2-3; cdr3_aa: CASSPLVLASGAEDTQYF; cdr3_nt: TGTGCCAGCTCACCCCTGGTTTTGGCTAGCGGGGCGGAAGATACGCAGTATTTT